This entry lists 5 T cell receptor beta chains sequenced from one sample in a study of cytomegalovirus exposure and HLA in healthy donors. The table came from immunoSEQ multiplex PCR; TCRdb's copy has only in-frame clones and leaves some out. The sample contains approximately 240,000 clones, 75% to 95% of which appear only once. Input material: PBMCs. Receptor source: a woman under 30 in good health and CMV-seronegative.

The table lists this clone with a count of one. CDR3 coding DNA: TGTGCCAGCAGCCCACGGGGGGGTAAGGGGGCCCTTGGCTACACCTTC. This encodes CASSPRGGKGALGYTF. The rearrangement joins TRBV5-4 to TRBJ1-2; 7 bases map to TRBD1. Germline V gene lookup returns CDR1 SGHNT and CDR2 YYREEE (reference sequence). V lost 4 bases to trimming and J lost 7 bases; unmatched junction nucleotides: 16. This CDR3 has 16 residues.

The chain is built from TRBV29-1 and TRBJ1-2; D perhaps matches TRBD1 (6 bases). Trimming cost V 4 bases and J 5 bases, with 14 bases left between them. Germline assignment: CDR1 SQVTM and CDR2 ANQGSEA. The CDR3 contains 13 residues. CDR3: CSVASGQSYGYTF. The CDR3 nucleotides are TGCAGCGTTGCCTCCGGACAGTCATATGGCTACACCTTC.

This chain's CDR3 is CAEGGGFDQPQHF. DNA for the CDR3: TGTGCCGAAGGGGGCGGGTTTGATCAGCCCCAGCATTTT. V gene TRBV30 combines with J gene TRBJ1-5, with 7 bases lining up with TRBD1. CDR3 length: 13 residues. J gave up 5 bases and V 8 bases, and 9 bases lay outside the gene matches. In germline, CDR1 is GTSNPN, CDR2 SVGIG (reference sequence).

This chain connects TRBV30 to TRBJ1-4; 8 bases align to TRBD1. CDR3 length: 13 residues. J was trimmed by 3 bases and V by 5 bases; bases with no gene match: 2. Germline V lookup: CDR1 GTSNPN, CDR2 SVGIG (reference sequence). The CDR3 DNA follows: TGTGCCTGGGCGGGACAGGCTAATGAAAAACTGTTTTTT. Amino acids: CAWAGQANEKLFF. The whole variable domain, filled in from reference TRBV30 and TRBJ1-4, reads SQTIHQWPATLVQPVGSPLSLECTVEGTSNPNLYWYRQAAGRGLQLLFYSVGIGQISSEVPQNLSASRPQDRQFILSSKKLLLSDSGFYLCAWAGQANEKLFFGSGTQLSVL.

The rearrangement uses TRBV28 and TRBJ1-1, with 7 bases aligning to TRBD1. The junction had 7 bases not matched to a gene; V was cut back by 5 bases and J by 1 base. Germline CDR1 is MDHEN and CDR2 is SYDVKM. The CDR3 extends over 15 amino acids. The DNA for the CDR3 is TGTGCCAGCAGTCAACCGGGACAGCAGAACACTGAAGCTTTCTTT. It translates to CASSQPGQQNTEAFF.